The 13 T cell receptor beta chains presented below share a single source sample, sequenced in a study of siplizumab effects on memory and regulatory T cells (dated by TCRdb to the late 2010s). The library was generated by the immunoSEQ multiplex PCR assay. This is the immuneACCESS table as TCRdb keeps it, with only in-frame sequences that have V and J called. A part of the clones is gone; compared with another copy, unresolved V genes explain less than half, and the rest is unexplained. The sample table shows roughly 82,000 clones, and about 91% are seen once. 1.5% to 1.7% of the sample rests with the top ten. The material sequenced was Tregs sorted from blood. The receptors here all came from a human donor in good health.

This chain connects TRBV5-1 to TRBJ1-5; 8 bases match TRBD1. The J segment lost 2 bases and the V segment lost 9 bases, leaving 13 bases of the junction unmatched. Germline V gene data show CDR1 as SGHRS and CDR2 as YFSETQ. There are 16 residues in the CDR3. As DNA, the CDR3 is TGCGCCAACAGAATTCGAACAGGGGGTGGCAATCAGCCCCAGCATTTT. Amino acids: CANRIRTGGGNQPQHF.

This sequence joins TRBV4-1 and TRBJ2-3; 15 nucleotides agree with TRBD2. V lost 0 bases, J lost 5 bases, and 6 bases stayed unmatched. The CDR3 is made up of 18 amino acids. Germline assignment: CDR1 MGHRA and CDR2 YSYEKL. This CDR3 reads CASSQEGTSGGNRDTQYF. CDR3 nucleotide sequence: TGCGCCAGCAGCCAAGAAGGGACTAGCGGGGGGAATAGAGATACGCAGTATTTT.

The rearrangement joins TRBV7-9 to TRBJ2-3; 10 nucleotides match TRBD1. The CDR3 sequence is 12 residues long. Germline V CDR1 and CDR2: SEHNR, FQNEAQ (reference sequence). Written as DNA, the CDR3 is TGTCGGGGACAGGGGACGACAGATACGCAGTATTTT. Amino acid sequence: CRGQGTTDTQYF.

The chain uses TRBV6-5 and TRBJ2-2, with D perhaps TRBD1 (6 bases). This CDR3 has 14 amino acids. V lost 5 bases to trimming and J lost 7 bases, with 14 bases between them. In germline, CDR1 is MNHEY, CDR2 SVGAGI. CDR3 DNA sequence: TGTGCCAGCAGTATCGACAGGCTGATCGGGGAGCTGTTTTTT. It yields the protein CASSIDRLIGELFF.

The chain is built from TRBV9 and TRBJ2-3; D is ambiguous. CDR3 length: 14 residues. Deletions cut 0 bases from V and 3 bases from J, with 8 bases between. The V gene's germline CDR1 is SGDLS and CDR2 YYNGEE. CDR3 nucleotides: TGTGCCAGCAGCGTAGGATTGAATACAGATACGCAGTATTTT. Its translation is CASSVGLNTDTQYF.

The chain links TRBV5-1 to TRBJ2-7; no firm D call. CDR3 size: 13 residues. The V gene lost 2 bases and the J gene lost 5 bases, with 11 bases spanning the gap. Germline loops: CDR1 SGHRS, CDR2 YFSETQ. CDR3 in DNA: TGCGCCAGCAGCTTACGTTACCTCGACGAGCAGTACTTC. It translates to CASSLRYLDEQYF.

The chain recombines TRBV7-2 with TRBJ2-1, with a possible D match to TRBD1 (6 bases). CDR3 size: 15 residues. From germline, CDR1 is SGHTA and CDR2 FQGNSA. V lost 5 bases and J 5 bases, leaving 16 bases between the germline ends. This CDR3 is CASSHRDTTNNEQFF. The CDR3, as DNA: TGTGCCAGCAGCCACCGGGACACGACCAACAATGAGCAGTTCTTC.

Turning to this clone: This sample includes further DNA sequences coding for the same CDR3. This chain connects TRBV5-1 to TRBJ2-5; D not certain. There are 11 residues in the CDR3. CDR1 and CDR2 from the germline V gene are SGHRS and YFSETQ. The V end was cut by 7 bases, the J end by 1 base, with 5 bases between. The CDR3 reads CASSLQETQYF. In DNA, the CDR3 is TGCGCCAGCTCCCTCCAAGAGACCCAGTACTTC.

The chain couples TRBV19 to TRBJ2-5, with a tentative D call TRBD1 (5 bases). The CDR3 covers 12 residues. Trimming pared 5 bases from V and 3 bases from J, leaving 7 bases between. Germline V gene sequence: CDR1 LNHDA, CDR2 SQIVND (reference sequence). The CDR3 DNA follows: TGTGCCAGTAGTCCCAGGGAAGAGACCCAGTACTTC. This translates into CASSPREETQYF. The whole variable domain, filled in from reference TRBV19 and TRBJ2-5, reads DGGITQSPKYLFRKEGQNVTLSCEQNLNHDAMYWYRQDPGQGLRLIYYSQIVNDFQKGDIAEGYSVSREKKESFPLTVTSAQKNPTAFYLCASSPREETQYFGPGTRLLVL.

This rearrangement joins TRBV28 to TRBJ2-1; 7 positions match TRBD1. Germline V CDR1 and CDR2: MDHEN, SYDVKM. V was clipped by 4 bases and J by 16 bases; unmatched bases: 7. The CDR3 covers 11 residues. The CDR3 coding sequence is TGTGCCAGCAGTTCGACGGACAGGAGCTTCTTC. Protein sequence: CASSSTDRSFF.

V usage is TRBV5-1 and J usage is TRBJ2-5; TRBD2 matches at 10 bases. The CDR3 contains 21 residues. Trimming removed 3 bases from V and 4 bases from J; junction bases left unmatched: 24. Per germline, CDR1 SGHRS and CDR2 YFSETQ. The CDR3 protein is CASSSDPLRDQRGGIRETQYF. The CDR3 region has the DNA TGCGCCAGCAGCTCGGACCCCCTTCGCGACCAGCGGGGGGGCATTCGAGAGACCCAGTACTTC.

The rearrangement links TRBV7-3 to TRBJ2-1; D gene uncertain. Per the germline V gene, CDR1 is SGHTA and CDR2 is FQGTGA. This CDR3 region has 13 residues. V lost 2 bases to trimming and J lost 8 bases, with 10 bases between them. The CDR3 DNA reads TGTGCCAGCAGCTTAGAACAGAAACATGAGCAGTTCTTC. This sequence encodes CASSLEQKHEQFF.

This sequence joins TRBV7-2 and TRBJ2-3, with a weak D call TRBD2 (6 bases). V lost 8 bases, J lost 1 base, and 10 bases lay in between. The CDR3 length is 13 residues. Germline lookup yields CDR1 SGHTA and CDR2 FQGNSA. The CDR3 bases are TGTGCCAGCGGGGGGACGGGCACAGATACGCAGTATTTT. This encodes CASGGTGTDTQYF.